This T cell receptor beta chain was recovered during a study of blood T cell repertoires in COVID-19. With V trimmed by 6 bases and J by 6 bases, 5 bases remained unmatched. The CDR3 length is 13 residues. The germline V gene has CDR1 ENHRY and CDR2 SYGVKD. Original data processing: Using reference gene primer amplification, nucleated cell counts were estimated. Produced via immunoSEQ multiplex PCR; TCRdb's table is partial and in-frame only. Clone size and the V and J calls come from that table; the DNA yielded D and trimming. In the table there are 76,000 or so clones, around 91% of which are singletons.

The sequenced sample was peripheral blood. The chain has TRBV10-3 and TRBJ2-3; TRBD2 agrees at 8 bases. This clonotype was sampled from a human donor in a cohort sampled during active COVID-19. The CDR3 is CAISPGGQDTQYF. Written as DNA, the CDR3 is TGTGCCATCAGCCCGGGGGGGCAGGATACGCAGTATTTT.